These 8 T cell receptor beta chains were all obtained from the same sample, sequenced in a study of control samples from healthy donors and cancer patients (dated by TCRdb to 2018 to 2020). The protocol used for the library was the immunoSEQ multiplex PCR assay. Here the immuneACCESS table is served through TCRdb, limited to in-frame sequences with V and J called. Missing clones are a known gap in these copies; in checked studies unresolved V genes cover under half, and the rest lacks a known reason. This sample has 120,000 or so clones in its table, and over 75% of those were observed once. The ten largest clones capture 2.9% of the sample. The specimen sequenced was blood. These receptors were collected from a man aged 55-75 years in good health.

The V and J genes are TRBV21-1 and TRBJ1-3. TRBV21-1 is labeled a pseudogene. There are 15 residues in the CDR3. The CDR3 reads CASSNPRGGGNTIYF. The CDR3 DNA sequence: TGTGCCAGCAGCAACCCCCGGGGGGGAGGAAACACCATATATTTT.

The chain couples TRBV7-3 to TRBJ1-1; perhaps TRBD1 as D (6 bases). Deletions cut 2 bases from V and 3 bases from J, with 13 bases between. The germline CDR1 and CDR2 sequences are SGHTA and FQGTGA. The CDR3 sequence is 15 residues long. CDR3 protein: CASSLLGTSHTEAFF. The CDR3 coding sequence is TGTGCCAGCAGCTTATTAGGGACATCACACACTGAAGCTTTCTTT. Full variable domain (rest looked up from reference TRBV7-3 and TRBJ1-1): GAGVSQTPSNKVTEKGKYVELRCDPISGHTALYWYRQSLGQGPEFLIYFQGTGAADDSGLPNDRFFAVRPEGSVSTLKIQRTERGDSAVYLCASSLLGTSHTEAFFGQGTRLTVV.

The chain links TRBV5-4 to TRBJ2-7; 7 bases agree with TRBD1. V lost 4 bases and J lost 2; bases outside the gene matches: 6. This CDR3 has 14 residues. Germline V CDR1 and CDR2: SGHNT, YYREEE (reference sequence). The CDR3 coding sequence is TGTGCCAGCAGCCCAGGGACAGTCCCCTACGAGCAGTACTTC. This sequence encodes CASSPGTVPYEQYF.

V is TRBV11-3 and J is TRBJ2-7, with D tentatively TRBD1 (5 bases). The germline V and J ends were trimmed by 5 bases and 6 bases, with 17 bases remaining between them. This CDR3 is 14 amino acids long. Germline V gives CDR1 SGHNT, CDR2 YENEEA. The CDR3 sequence is CASSQVGATGEQYF. CDR3 in DNA: TGTGCCAGCAGCCAAGTTGGGGCGACCGGCGAGCAGTACTTC. The entire variable domain, with the rest obtained from reference TRBV11-3 and TRBJ2-7, is as follows: EAGVVQSPRYKIIEKKQPVAFWCNPISGHNTLYWYLQNLGQGPELLIRYENEEAVDDSQLPKDRFSAERLKGVDSTLKIQPAELGDSAVYLCASSQVGATGEQYFGPGTRLTVT.

The CDR3 here is CSGQYQEQYF. CDR3 coding DNA: TGCAGTGGACAGTATCAGGAGCAGTACTTC. The rearrangement uses TRBV20-1 and TRBJ2-7, with a weak D call TRBD1 (5 bases). The V gene's germline CDR1 is DFQATT and CDR2 SNEGSKA (reference sequence). Trimming removed 7 bases at V and 7 bases at J, with 11 bases between. The CDR3 covers 10 residues.

The chain employs TRBV21-1 and TRBJ1-1. TRBV21-1 is a known pseudogene. The CDR3 extends over 16 amino acids. Written as DNA, the CDR3 is TGTGCCAGCAGCAACGCACAGGGCGGGAGAAACACTGAAGCTTTCTTT. This codes for CASSNAQGGRNTEAFF.

This clone appeared a single time. V gene TRBV7-9 combines with J gene TRBJ2-3, with TRBD1 matching 9 bases. Trimming cost V 5 bases and J 0 bases; bases outside gene matches: 6. The CDR3 spans 16 residues. Germline-derived CDR1 and CDR2 are SEHNR and FQNEAQ (reference sequence). The CDR3 spells CASSPGQGPSTDTQYF. CDR3 nucleotides: TGTGCCAGCAGCCCTGGACAGGGGCCGAGCACAGATACGCAGTATTTT.

This rearrangement joins TRBV28 to TRBJ2-1, with unresolved D. V shed 7 bases and J shed 8 bases, with 15 bases lying between them. The CDR3 runs to 13 residues. Germline CDR1 and CDR2: MDHEN and SYDVKM. CDR3 sequence reads: CASTSGSQDEQFF. The CDR3 region has the DNA TGTGCCAGCACCTCCGGGTCCCAGGATGAGCAGTTCTTC.